The text below deals with one T cell receptor (beta chain). The antigen it recognizes is unknown. No base quality information exists; no much larger clone differs at one position. TCRbeta CDR3 regions were amplified from genomic DNA using the immunoSEQ Assay, a bias-controlled multiplex PCR. The authors' pipeline ran thus. The number of nucleated cells in each sample was estimated by amplification of reference gene primers within the assay. To quantify the absolute abundance of each unique TCRbeta CDR3 rearrangement, sequence reads were collapsed and filtered. Productive Simpson clonality was computed per sample as the square root of Simpson's diversity index over productive rearrangements. TCRdb's version of the immuneACCESS table is confined to in-frame rearrangements and falls short of the full clone set. An unresolved V gene accounts for under half of the shortfall where checked; the remainder is of unknown origin. D and trimming were read from the DNA, whereas the V and J calls and clone size are those reported in that table. The sample table shows under 300,000 clones, and approximately 90% are seen once. Under 2.5% of the sample lies in the top ten.

Another Seattle source contributed samples from volunteer blood donors who had recovered from COVID-19. Each collaborating institution followed its own protocols to collect whole blood in K2EDTA tubes. For TCRbeta analysis, collaborators shipped samples as frozen whole blood, isolated PBMCs, or DNA extracted from either of those sample types. The CDR3 spans 15 residues, from the cysteine through the phenylalanine. The only DNA kept is the CDR3, 45 bases in frame from the first base. CDR1 and CDR2, looked up from the germline V gene (reference sequence), are MNHEY and SMNVEV. The V end loses 5 bases and the J end loses 1 base, and a stretch of 12 bases separates them. The sample is drawn from a study of blood T cell repertoires in COVID-19 (dated by TCRdb to about 2020). Context from the whole study: Samples covering the acute and convalescent phases of COVID-19 were provided by collaborators in the United States, Italy and Spain. The prospective study material was composed of cDNA or gDNA derived from T cells, B-cell-depleted T cells, or PBMCs. Deeply sampled blood TCRbeta repertoires from subjects exposed to, actively infected with, or recovered from COVID-19 were included in the dataset. The repertoires were made available in a free public database intended to serve as a resource for research on the immune response to SARS-CoV-2. The samples were drawn from two sources: the first 160 participants of the ongoing ImmuneRACE study, and over 1,000 subjects contributed by 6 global collaborators. Sample metadata almost always included a de-identified subject ID, COVID-19 status, age in years and sex. HLA class I and class II types, where available, came from metadata supplied by the sample provider rather than from assay-based typing.

The research as a whole found: Clinical and demographic metadata were provided uncurated, with the amount varying by source and participant.

Sequencing was carried out using peripheral blood. The sequence was obtained from a middle-aged woman who had recovered from COVID-19. The rearrangement combines TRBV27 with TRBJ2-4; TRBD1 is perhaps the D gene, given 5 matching bases. The nucleotide sequence reads TGTGCCAGCAGTATCAGGGAAACGGCCAAAAACATTCAGTACTTC. It encodes CASSIRETAKNIQYF.